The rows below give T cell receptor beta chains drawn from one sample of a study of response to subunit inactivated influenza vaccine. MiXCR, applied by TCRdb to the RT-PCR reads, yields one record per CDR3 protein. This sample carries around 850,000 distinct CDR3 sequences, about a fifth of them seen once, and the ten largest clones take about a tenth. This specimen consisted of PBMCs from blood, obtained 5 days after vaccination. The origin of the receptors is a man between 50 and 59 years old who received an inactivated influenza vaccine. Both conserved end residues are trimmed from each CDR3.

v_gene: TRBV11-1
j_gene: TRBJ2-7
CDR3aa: ASSATPGTYEQY

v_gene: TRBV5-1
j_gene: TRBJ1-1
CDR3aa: ASSILGQTMNTEAF

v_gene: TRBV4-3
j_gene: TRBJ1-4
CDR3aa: ASSLLGGVQEKLF

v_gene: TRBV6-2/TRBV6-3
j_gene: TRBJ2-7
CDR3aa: ASSKHGGTYEQY

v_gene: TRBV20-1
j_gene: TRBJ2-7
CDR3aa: SARAVASETAESYEQY

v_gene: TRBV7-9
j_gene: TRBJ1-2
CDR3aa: ASSPWTGGHYGYT

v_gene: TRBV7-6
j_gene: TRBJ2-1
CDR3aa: ASSLVGGRANNEQF

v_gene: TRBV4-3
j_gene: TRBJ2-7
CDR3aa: ASSQGPARGRYEQY

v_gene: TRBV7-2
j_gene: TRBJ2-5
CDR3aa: ASSFGTRETQY

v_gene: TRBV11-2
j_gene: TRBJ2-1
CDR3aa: ASSSTVGQF

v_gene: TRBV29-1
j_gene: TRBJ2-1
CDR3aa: SVDPVAGDHEQF

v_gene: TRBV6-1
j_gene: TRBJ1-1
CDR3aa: ASSWERPNTEAF

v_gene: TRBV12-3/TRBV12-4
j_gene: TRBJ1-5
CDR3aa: ASRQGMNQPQH

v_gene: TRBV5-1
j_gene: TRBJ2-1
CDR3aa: ASSLGTSNEQF

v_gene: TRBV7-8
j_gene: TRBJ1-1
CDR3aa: ASSLASTGAYPMNTEAF

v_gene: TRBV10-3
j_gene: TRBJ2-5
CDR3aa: AISPRRDPLGGTQY

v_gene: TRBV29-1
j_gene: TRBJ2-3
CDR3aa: SVWDRGLGTDTQY

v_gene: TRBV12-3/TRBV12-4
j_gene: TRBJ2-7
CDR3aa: ASSLGQGPSEQY

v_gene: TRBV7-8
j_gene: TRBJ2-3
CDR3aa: ASSLVAGGIDTQY

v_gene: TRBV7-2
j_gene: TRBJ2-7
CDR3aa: ASSPGLSGEQY

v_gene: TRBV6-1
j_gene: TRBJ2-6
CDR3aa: ASDRGSGANVLT

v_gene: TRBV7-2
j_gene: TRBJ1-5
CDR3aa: ASSLGGAQPQH

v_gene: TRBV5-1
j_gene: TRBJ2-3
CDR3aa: ASSLALATSTDTQY

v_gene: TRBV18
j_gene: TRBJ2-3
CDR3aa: ASSRRDGNTDTQY

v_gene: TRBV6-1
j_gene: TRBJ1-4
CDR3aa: ASSPTGTGIEKLF

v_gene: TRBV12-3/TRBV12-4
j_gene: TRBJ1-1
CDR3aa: ASSRPTAPGAF

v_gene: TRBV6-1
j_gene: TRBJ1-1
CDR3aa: ASRPQPLWNTEAF

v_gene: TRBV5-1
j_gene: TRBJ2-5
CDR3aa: ASSLAGGNQETQY

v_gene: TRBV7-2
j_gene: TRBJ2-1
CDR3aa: ASSLFREQF

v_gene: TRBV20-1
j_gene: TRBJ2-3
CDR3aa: SASRSGLAYTDTQY

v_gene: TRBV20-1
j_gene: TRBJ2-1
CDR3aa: SATPGFNEQF

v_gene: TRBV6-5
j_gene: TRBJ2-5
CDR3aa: ASSSPGHQETQY

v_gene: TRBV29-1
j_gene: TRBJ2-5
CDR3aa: SVGENQETQY

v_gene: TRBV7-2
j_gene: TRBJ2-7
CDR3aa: ASSFVTGEYEQY

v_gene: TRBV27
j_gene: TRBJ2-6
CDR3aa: ASSTLSSGANVLT

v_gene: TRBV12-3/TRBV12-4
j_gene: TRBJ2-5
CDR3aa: ASSLGTSRQETQY

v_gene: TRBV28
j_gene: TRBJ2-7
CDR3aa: ASSLLPYSYEQY

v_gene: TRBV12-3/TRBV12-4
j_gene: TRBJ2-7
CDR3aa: ASSLGSGTAAGQY

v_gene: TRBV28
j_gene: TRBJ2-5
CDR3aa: ASSLWRLEAQETQY

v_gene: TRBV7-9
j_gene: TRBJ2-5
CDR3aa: ASSLASVTQY

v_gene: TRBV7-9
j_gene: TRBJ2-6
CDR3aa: ASSLSWWAGANVLT

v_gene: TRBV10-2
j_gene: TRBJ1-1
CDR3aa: ASSEGHPMNTEAF

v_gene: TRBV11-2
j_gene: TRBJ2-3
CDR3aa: ASSSNIGGDTQY

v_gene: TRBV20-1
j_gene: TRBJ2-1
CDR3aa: SAREQGPKYNEQF

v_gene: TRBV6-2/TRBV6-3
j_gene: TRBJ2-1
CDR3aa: ASRPAGGPNEQF

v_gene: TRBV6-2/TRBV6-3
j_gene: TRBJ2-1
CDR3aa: ASSPRTATYNEQF

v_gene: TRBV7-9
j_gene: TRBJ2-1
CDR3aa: ASSSYRGRSNEQF

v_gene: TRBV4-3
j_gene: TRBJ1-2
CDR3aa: ASSQDHAANYGYT

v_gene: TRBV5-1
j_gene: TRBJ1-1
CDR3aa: ASSSSGAGEAF

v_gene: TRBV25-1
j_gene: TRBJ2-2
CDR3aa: ASSELAGENTGELF

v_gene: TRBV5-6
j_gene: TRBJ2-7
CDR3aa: ASSLTGHRQNSYEQY

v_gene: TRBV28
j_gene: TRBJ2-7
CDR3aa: ASSHGHSYEQY

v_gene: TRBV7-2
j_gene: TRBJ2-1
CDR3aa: ASSLVAGAYGNEHF

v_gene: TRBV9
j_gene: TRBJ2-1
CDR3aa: ASSVELHMGLAGGEQF

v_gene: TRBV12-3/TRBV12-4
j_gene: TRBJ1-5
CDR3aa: ASSLGVRQPQH